A selection of T cell receptor beta chains follows, all from one sample in a study of human T cells and chemical hapten exposure. TCRdb reprocessed the RACE reads via MiXCR and lists one record per CDR3 protein. The sample yields approximately 84,000 distinct CDR3 sequences, 8.6% seen once. The specimen sequenced was whole blood. The source of these receptors is a male donor in good health. Some clones in this sample may be carry-over from other donors' samples. The CDR3 runs from the conserved cysteine through the conserved F or W.

>TRBJ1-6|13|TRBV10-3
CAISDSAKPPLHF
>TRBJ1-5|13|TRBV12-3/TRBV12-4
CASTGQGTQPQHF
>TRBJ2-1|16|TRBV5-5
CASSRDRAPSYNEQFF
>TRBJ1-2|14|TRBV6-5
CASSSQTGFHGYTF
>TRBJ2-1|15|TRBV4-3
CASSPRQGDYNEQFF
>TRBJ2-3|17|TRBV27
CASSFRTPSGTSDTQYF
>TRBJ2-3|16|TRBV15
CATSIAPKVITDTQYF
>TRBJ2-3|14|TRBV7-2
CASGLGGQASTQYF
>TRBJ2-3|17|TRBV27
CASSQGVEAGATDTQYF
>TRBJ1-2|15|TRBV12-3/TRBV12-4
CASSFGHSGDYGYTF
>TRBJ2-3|15|TRBV3-1
CASSLASGIPDTQYF
>TRBJ1-5|14|TRBV6-2/TRBV6-3
CASSYEHSIQPQHF
>TRBJ1-6|14|TRBV6-5
CASSPTVYNSPLHF
>TRBJ1-5|13|TRBV4-1
CASSQGMGQPQHF
>TRBJ2-7|15|TRBV27
CASRSQSGRSYEQYF
>TRBJ1-5|14|TRBV4-2
CASSHEKEGQPQHF
>TRBJ2-3|15|TRBV18
CASVAAGGTTDTQYF
>TRBJ1-2|17|TRBV6-1
CASSAEAGGRSNYGYTF
>TRBJ1-2|13|TRBV5-1
CASSRVPQDGYTF
>TRBJ2-2|17|TRBV7-8
CASSLAAGTSNTGELFF
>TRBJ2-3|17|TRBV20-1
CSARPAGGGGSTDTQYF
>TRBJ2-7|14|TRBV6-5
CASSYGSRGDEQYF
>TRBJ1-1|13|TRBV7-9
CASSSRHYTEAFF
>TRBJ2-3|16|TRBV29-1
CSVEDWGQGATDTQYF
>TRBJ2-3|15|TRBV4-1
CASSQEQASTDTQYF
>TRBJ1-6|15|TRBV4-1
CASSQPTGDNSPLHF
>TRBJ2-7|13|TRBV12-3/TRBV12-4
CASSFRTYYEQYF
>TRBJ2-1|14|TRBV20-1
CSAVGGVPYNEQFF
>TRBJ1-6|14|TRBV11-2
CASSFRALNSPLHF
>TRBJ2-1|14|TRBV4-1
CASSYGTGAYEQFF
>TRBJ2-3|17|TRBV4-2
CASSQDFRLAVADTQYF
>TRBJ2-4|14|TRBV19
CASSPSGSLYIQYF
>TRBJ1-2|14|TRBV19
CASIPPGRGHGYTF
>TRBJ2-6|17|TRBV3-1
CASSPIGAASGANVLTF
>TRBJ2-3|16|TRBV20-1
CSARDHGGDSTDTQYF
>TRBJ1-5|18|TRBV7-8
CASSSRTGHRRGNQPQHF
>TRBJ2-5|15|TRBV29-1
CSVGPPGLAGETQYF
>TRBJ2-3|16|TRBV4-1
CASSQDEGAGTDTQYF
>TRBJ2-3|12|TRBV20-1
CSARASGDTQYF
>TRBJ1-5|13|TRBV6-4
CASAEGSNQPQHF
>TRBJ1-5|15|TRBV7-9
CASSFGGGVRQPQHF
>TRBJ2-5|13|TRBV20-1
CSARLAAQETQYF
>TRBJ1-1|12|TRBV4-2
CASRTSNTEAFF
>TRBJ2-7|14|TRBV10-3
CAIRGSGPAYEQYF